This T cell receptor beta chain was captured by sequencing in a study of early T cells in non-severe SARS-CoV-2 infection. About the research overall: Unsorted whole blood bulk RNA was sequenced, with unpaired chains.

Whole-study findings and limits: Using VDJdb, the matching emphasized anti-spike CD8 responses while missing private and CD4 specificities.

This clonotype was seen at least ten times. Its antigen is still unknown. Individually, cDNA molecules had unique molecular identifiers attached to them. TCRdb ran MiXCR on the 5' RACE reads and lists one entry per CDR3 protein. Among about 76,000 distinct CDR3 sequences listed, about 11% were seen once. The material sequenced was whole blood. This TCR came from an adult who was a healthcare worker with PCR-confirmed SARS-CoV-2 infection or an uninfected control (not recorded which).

CDR3 protein: CASSWGQETQYF. The CDR3 DNA reads as TGTGCCAGCAGTTGGGGGCAAGAGACCCAGTACTTC. The chain links TRBV12-3 or TRBV12-4 to TRBJ2-5; D is tentatively TRBD1 or TRBD2 (5 bases each). V was clipped by 4 bases and J by 2 bases, with 5 bases between them. The CDR3 sequence is 12 residues long.